What follows are 25 T cell receptor beta chains derived from one specimen sequenced in a study of long-term antiretroviral therapy in people with HIV. Samples were assayed with immunoSEQ v3.0 at survey level. Only in-frame clones appear in the TCRdb table, and some are missing; sequencing was by immunoSEQ multiplex PCR. The table shows around 15,000 clones, with around 80% occurring only once. Source: unsorted PBMCs, taken 0.1 years after starting antiretroviral therapy. The receptors were gathered from a man younger than 35 with HIV.

The chain links TRBV5-1 to TRBJ2-7, with D tentatively TRBD1 (6 bases). The CDR3 spans 13 residues. V was shortened by 4 bases and J by 4 bases, with 12 bases between the two germline ends. The germline gives CDR1 SGHRS, CDR2 YFSETQ. The CDR3 loop is CASSGTNRYEQYF. DNA for the CDR3: TGCGCCAGCAGCGGGACAAACAGGTACGAGCAGTACTTC.

The chain uses TRBV10-3 and TRBJ2-1; no reliable D call. CDR1 and CDR2 (germline): ENHRY, SYGVKD. Deletions cut 10 bases from V and 9 bases from J, with 13 bases between. CDR3 length: 11 residues. The CDR3 coding sequence is TGTGCCACCGGACCCCCAGGTGAGCAGTTCTTC. It yields the protein CATGPPGEQFF.

Turning to this clone: The germline gene is not matched at one end of the junction; a read error may be the cause. The chain couples TRBV19 to TRBJ1-2; the D is unclear. The CDR3 loop spans 14 amino acids. Looked up from germline, CDR1 is LNHDA and CDR2 is SQIVND (reference sequence). The CDR3 loop reads CASIPSPGNFGYTF. Written as DNA, the CDR3 is TGTGCCAGTATCCCCTCACCCGGGAACTTTGGCTACACCTTC.

The chain recombines TRBV28 with TRBJ1-4, with D unresolved. Germline V lookup: CDR1 MDHEN, CDR2 SYDVKM. This CDR3 spans 14 amino acids. Trimming removed 7 bases from V and 2 bases from J, with 11 bases in between. As DNA, the CDR3 is TGTGCCAGCAAGATCGGCGGGACTAATGAAAAACTGTTTTTT. Translating it yields CASKIGGTNEKLFF.

V usage is TRBV4-3 and J usage is TRBJ1-4; a weak D match, TRBD1 (5 bases). From germline, CDR1 is LGHNA and CDR2 YSLEER. V was shortened by 0 bases and J by 5 bases, with 13 bases between the two germline ends. This CDR3 comprises 16 residues. DNA for the CDR3: TGCGCCAGCAGCCAAGATTTCGGGACGGAGAATGAAAAACTGTTTTTT. This codes for CASSQDFGTENEKLFF.

This clone was counted a single time. The chain joins TRBV7-8 to TRBJ2-7; the D call may be TRBD1 or TRBD2 (6 bases each). The CDR3 extends over 16 amino acids. Germline CDR1 SGHVS, CDR2 FQNEAQ. Trimming removed 6 bases at V and 9 bases at J, with 27 bases between. The DNA for the CDR3 is TGTGCCAGCAGTTGGACAGCCGGAGGGCTACTACGTGGGCAGTACTTC. It yields the protein CASSWTAGGLLRGQYF.

The chain uses TRBV30 and TRBJ2-3; 7 nucleotides agree with TRBD1. The V gene end was trimmed by 4 bases and the J gene end by 5 bases; junction bases not matched to a gene: 9. Germline loops: CDR1 GTSNPN, CDR2 SVGIG (reference sequence). This CDR3 is 14 amino acids long. The CDR3 nucleotides read TGTGCCTGGAAGAGAACAGGGGATGAAGATACGCAGTATTTT. Amino acid sequence: CAWKRTGDEDTQYF.

The chain has TRBV30 and TRBJ2-5; D possibly corresponds to TRBD1 (5 bases). Between the trimmed V and J ends, which lost 2 bases and 5 bases, there was a span of 12 bases. The CDR3 covers 13 residues. CDR1 is GTSNPN and CDR2 is SVGIG in the germline V gene (reference sequence). Here the CDR3 DNA reads TGTGCCTGGAGTTCCCAGGGTCGGGAGACCCAGTACTTC. This sequence encodes CAWSSQGRETQYF. Full variable domain (missing parts from reference TRBV30 and TRBJ2-5): SQTIHQWPATLVQPVGSPLSLECTVEGTSNPNLYWYRQAAGRGLQLLFYSVGIGQISSEVPQNLSASRPQDRQFILSSKKLLLSDSGFYLCAWSSQGRETQYFGPGTRLLVL.

This chain uses TRBV5-6 with TRBJ2-7, with D possibly matching TRBD1 (8 bases). The CDR3 spans 15 residues. Germline V gene data show CDR1 as SGHDT and CDR2 as YYEEEE. V was cut by 2 bases and J by 1 base, with 13 bases left in between. The CDR3 loop reads CASSLQGGRSYEQYF. CDR3 nucleotide sequence: TGTGCCAGCAGCTTACAGGGGGGGAGGTCCTACGAGCAGTACTTC.

This chain uses TRBV9 with TRBJ1-5, with D possibly TRBD1 on 5 matching bases. CDR3 length: 14 residues. Trimming took 2 bases from V and 7 from J, leaving 13 bases between them. Germline V CDR1 and CDR2: SGDLS, YYNGEE. CDR3 in amino acids: CASSVAGLGQPQHF. The CDR3 bases are TGTGCCAGCAGCGTGGCAGGGTTAGGCCAGCCCCAGCATTTT.

V usage is TRBV2 and J usage is TRBJ2-2; D may be TRBD1 (6 bases). V lost 2 bases and J lost 2, with 12 bases in between. The CDR3 consists of 16 residues. The V gene's germline CDR1 is SNHLY and CDR2 FYNNEI. In nucleotides, the CDR3 is TGTGCCAGCAGTGAACGTGACAGGCCCAACACCGGGGAGCTGTTTTTT. It translates to CASSERDRPNTGELFF.

The chain is built from TRBV10-2 and TRBJ2-1, with D perhaps TRBD1 or TRBD2 (5 bases each). The germline CDR1 and CDR2 sequences are WSHSY and SAAADI. Trimming removed 3 bases at V and 4 bases at J, with 16 bases between. CDR3 length equals 16 residues. The CDR3 region has the DNA TGCGCCAGCAGTGACGCCCGCCGGGGCCCTTACAATGAGCAGTTCTTC. Amino acid sequence: CASSDARRGPYNEQFF.

The CDR3 DNA reads as TGTGCCAGCAGCGTAAGGATGGGGGGGGGCACAGATACGCAGTATTTT. This sequence encodes CASSVRMGGGTDTQYF. The chain combines TRBV9 with TRBJ2-3, with TRBD2 matching over 7 bases. CDR1 SGDLS and CDR2 YYNGEE come from the germline V gene. The CDR3 has 16 amino acids. Trimming at V came to 1 base and at J to 1 base, leaving 6 bases not matched to a gene. Using reference TRBV9 and TRBJ2-3 for the parts outside the CDR3, the full variable domain is DSGVTQTPKHLITATGQRVTLRCSPRSGDLSVYWYQQSLDQGLQFLIQYYNGEERAKGNILERFSAQQFPDLHSELNLSSLELGDSALYFCASSVRMGGGTDTQYFGPGTRLTVL.

V gene TRBV4-2 combines with J gene TRBJ2-3; 8 positions match TRBD2. Germline CDR1 and CDR2: LGHNA and YNFKEQ. The CDR3 is made up of 17 amino acids. V lost 4 bases, J lost 0 bases, and 9 bases stayed unmatched. CDR3 sequence: CASSPGGERESTDTQYF. The CDR3 DNA reads TGTGCCAGCAGCCCTGGTGGCGAGCGGGAGAGCACAGATACGCAGTATTTT.

This clone was recorded once. J is TRBJ2-5 and V is TRBV10-2; 9 nucleotides match TRBD2. The trim removed 0 bases at V and 5 bases at J, leaving 10 bases unmatched. This CDR3 has 17 residues. CDR1 is WSHSY and CDR2 is SAAADI in the germline V gene. The CDR3 bases are TGCGCCAGCAGTGAGTCGATATTGCGGGAGGGCCTGGAGACCCAGTACTTC. As protein: CASSESILREGLETQYF.

This clone came up once. The V and J genes are TRBV9 and TRBJ1-5; D gene ambiguous. V lost 6 bases and J 9 bases, leaving 7 bases between the germline ends. CDR1 is SGDLS and CDR2 is YYNGEE in the germline V gene. This CDR3 contains 10 residues. DNA of the CDR3: TGTGCCAGCATAAAAGGGCCCCAGCATTTT. The encoded protein is CASIKGPQHF.

V is TRBV6-1 and J is TRBJ2-1; 7 bases agree with TRBD1. This CDR3 is built from 14 residues. V lost 4 bases, J lost 6 bases, and 6 bases stayed unmatched. Per the germline V gene, CDR1 is MNHNS and CDR2 is SASEGT. The CDR3 DNA follows: TGTGCCAGCAGTGGAAGTAGGGGGCGCAATGAGCAGTTCTTC. It codes for CASSGSRGRNEQFF.

This clone has just one count. The chain employs TRBV5-1 and TRBJ2-1, with 12 bases matching TRBD2. Per the germline V gene, CDR1 is SGHRS and CDR2 is YFSETQ. The CDR3 extends over 13 amino acids. Germline trimming cut 7 bases from V and 5 bases from J; bases unmatched to any gene: 1. In DNA, the CDR3 is TGCGCCAGCGGACTAGCGGGAAACAATGAGCAGTTCTTC. Protein: CASGLAGNNEQFF. The full variable domain, in which reference TRBV5-1 and TRBJ2-1 provide the parts outside the CDR3, is KAGVTQTPRYLIKTRGQQVTLSCSPISGHRSVSWYQQTPGQGLQFLFEYFSETQRNKGNFPGRFSGRQFSNSRSEMNVSTLELGDSALYLCASGLAGNNEQFFGPGTRLTVL.

Only a few counts were recorded for this clone. The chain joins TRBV2 to TRBJ2-7, with 10 positions matching TRBD1. Germline-derived CDR1 and CDR2 are SNHLY and FYNNEI. V shed 6 bases and J 7 bases; nucleotides not matched to a gene: 12. The CDR3 spans 15 residues. As DNA, the CDR3 is TGTGCCAGCAGGGCTCTGACAGGGGGCGGCGGAGAGCAGTACTTC. This sequence encodes CASRALTGGGGEQYF.

The rearrangement uses TRBV6-5 and TRBJ2-2, with unresolved D. The CDR3 covers 15 residues. Germline CDR1 reads MNHEY; CDR2 reads SVGAGI. Trimming pared 6 bases from V and 5 bases from J, leaving 16 bases between. CDR3 sequence reads: CASSPGRVGTGELFF. The CDR3 DNA reads TGTGCCAGCAGCCCAGGACGGGTCGGGACCGGGGAGCTGTTTTTT.

The rearrangement links TRBV9 to TRBJ1-6; D gene uncertain. V was pared by 0 bases and J by 5 bases, with 0 bases between. Germline V gene lookup returns CDR1 SGDLS and CDR2 YYNGEE. The CDR3 covers 12 residues. The CDR3 protein is CASSVDNSPLHF. DNA of the CDR3: TGTGCCAGCAGCGTAGATAATTCACCCCTCCACTTT.

The rearrangement joins TRBV6-5 to TRBJ1-3; unclear D gene. The CDR3 contains 13 residues. CDR1 is MNHEY, CDR2 SVGAGI, per germline. The germline V and J ends were trimmed by 5 bases and 3 bases, with 8 bases remaining between them. CDR3 protein: CASSVHRGNTIYF. CDR3 bases: TGTGCCAGCAGTGTGCACCGTGGAAACACCATATATTTT.

This chain links TRBV29-1 with TRBJ1-1, with D perhaps matching TRBD1 (5 bases). The CDR3 spans 11 residues. The V gene's germline CDR1 is SQVTM and CDR2 ANQGSEA. V shed 4 bases and J shed 4 bases, with 7 bases lying between them. Written as DNA, the CDR3 is TGCAGCGTTGGGGACGCCACTGAAGCTTTCTTT. This translates into CSVGDATEAFF.

This clone was detected once. This chain connects TRBV9 to TRBJ2-7, with 13 bases lining up with TRBD2. After removal of 4 bases from V and 6 bases from J, the junction contained 10 bases not matched to a gene. The CDR3 consists of 16 residues. Germline-derived CDR1 and CDR2 are SGDLS and YYNGEE. The CDR3 DNA sequence: TGTGCCAGCAGCCCAGGACTAGCGGGGGAGGGTCTCGAGCAGTACTTC. Its protein is CASSPGLAGEGLEQYF.

This clone appeared a few times. The chain's CDR3 is CASSQQGAPVYEQYF. CDR3 coding DNA: TGTGCCAGCAGCCAACAAGGGGCCCCAGTCTACGAGCAGTACTTC. V usage is TRBV7-3 and J usage is TRBJ2-7; perhaps TRBD1 as D (5 bases). Germline V gene sequence: CDR1 SGHTA, CDR2 FQGTGA. This CDR3 contains 15 residues. V lost 5 bases to trimming and J lost 3 bases, with 17 bases between them.